This T cell receptor (beta chain) comes out of a study of post-analysis software for immune sequencing data. Study-level findings and limits: Among four or five TRBV segments more frequent in patients than controls were TRBV5-6, TRBV5-1 and TRBV20-1. Patients with multiple sclerosis recorded significantly lower normalized Chao1 diversity than controls, the study found.

Libraries were made from TCR beta cDNA, and they carried unique molecular identifiers. MiXCR, applied by TCRdb to the PCR reads, yields one record per CDR3 protein. Here the sample spans about 770,000 distinct CDR3 sequences, about 43% being singletons. J was trimmed by 6 bases and V by 0 bases; bases with no gene match: 10. The length of the CDR3 is 17 residues. Per germline, CDR1 ENHRY and CDR2 SYGVKD. A word on this clonotype: The target antigen is unknown.

This rearrangement joins TRBV10-3 to TRBJ1-5; 8 bases match TRBD1. The TCR sequence derives from a girl aged 10-17 years with multiple sclerosis. Sequenced material: blood. The CDR3 DNA reads TGTGCCATCAGTGAGTCTGGGACAGGTTCCCTAGGTCAGCCCCAGCATTTT. Translating it yields CAISESGTGSLGQPQHF.